These 4 T cell receptor beta chains came from one sample sequenced in a study of blood T cell repertoires in COVID-19. TCRdb's copy holds only in-frame clones and misses some; the assay was immunoSEQ multiplex PCR. The sample lists 140,000 or so clones; approximately 83% were seen once. The source material was peripheral blood. The receptors originated from a human donor in a cohort sampled during active COVID-19.

The chain employs TRBV6-1 and TRBJ1-5, with D possibly being TRBD1 (6 bases). The germline gives CDR1 MNHNS, CDR2 SASEGT. V shed 0 bases and J shed 8 bases, with 11 bases lying between them. The CDR3 loop spans 14 amino acids. CDR3: CASSEAGTLKPQHF. CDR3 nucleotides: TGTGCCAGCAGTGAAGCCGGGACATTAAAGCCCCAGCATTTT.

This clone was seen just once. This chain links TRBV3-1 (or the pseudogene TRBV3-2) with TRBJ1-6; D uncertain. The length of the CDR3 is 12 residues. Between the trimmed V and J ends, which lost 2 bases and 7 bases, there was a span of 3 bases. Germline values: CDR1 LGHDT, CDR2 YNNKEL (reference sequence). The CDR3 bases are TGTGCCAGCAGCCAAATAAATTCACCCCTCCACTTT. The encoded protein is CASSQINSPLHF.

CDR3 sequence (DNA): TGTGCCAGTAGTATAGAGAAAGGGGGTACAGGGGCCAACGTCCTGACTTTC. Translation gives CASSIEKGGTGANVLTF. This chain joins TRBV19 and TRBJ2-6; D is possibly TRBD1 (6 bases). The germline gives CDR1 LNHDA, CDR2 SQIVND (reference sequence). The CDR3 runs to 17 residues. The germline V and J ends were trimmed by 0 bases and 4 bases, with 13 bases remaining between them. The full variable domain, in which reference TRBV19 and TRBJ2-6 provide the parts outside the CDR3, is DGGITQSPKYLFRKEGQNVTLSCEQNLNHDAMYWYRQDPGQGLRLIYYSQIVNDFQKGDIAEGYSVSREKKESFPLTVTSAQKNPTAFYLCASSIEKGGTGANVLTFGAGSRLTVL.

The chain joins TRBV15 to TRBJ2-2, with TRBD2 matching 7 bases. The CDR3 is 18 amino acids. Germline V gives CDR1 LNHNV, CDR2 YYDKDF (reference sequence). J was trimmed by 3 bases and V by 1 base; bases with no gene match: 11. The CDR3 loop reads CATSRAGGRTIYTGELFF. The CDR3 DNA reads as TGTGCCACCAGCAGAGCCGGGGGGAGGACAATTTACACCGGGGAGCTGTTTTTT.